This entry lists 10 T cell receptor beta chains sequenced from one sample in a study of cytomegalovirus exposure and HLA in healthy donors. Researchers ran the PCR with 60 Vbeta and 13 Jbeta primers. TCRdb's table, derived via immunoSEQ multiplex PCR, lists solely in-frame clones and lacks some. The sample comprises 180,000 or so clones, 80% to 90% of which are singletons, and around a tenth rests with the top ten. The sequencing input was PBMCs. Source of these receptors: a man younger than 30 in good health and CMV-seropositive.

The CDR3 loop is CASSVRQETQYF. DNA for the CDR3: TGTGCCAGCAGCGTCCGCCAAGAGACCCAGTACTTC. The rearrangement uses TRBV7-9 and TRBJ2-5; no reliable D call. Trimming pared 5 bases from V and 1 base from J, leaving 5 bases between. The CDR3 loop spans 12 amino acids. In germline, CDR1 is SEHNR, CDR2 FQNEAQ (reference sequence). Supplemented by reference TRBV7-9 and TRBJ2-5, the full variable domain reads DTGVSQNPRHKITKRGQNVTFRCDPISEHNRLYWYRQTLGQGPEFLTYFQNEAQLEKSRLLSDRFSAERPKGSFSTLEIQRTEQGDSAMYLCASSVRQETQYFGPGTRLLVL.

The V gene is TRBV6-1, the J gene TRBJ2-7, with D uncertain. CDR3 size: 13 residues. Germline lookup yields CDR1 MNHNS and CDR2 SASEGT. Trimming pared 0 bases from V and 6 bases from J, leaving 9 bases between. The CDR3 reads CASSEARASEQYF. The DNA of the CDR3 is TGTGCCAGCAGTGAAGCTCGCGCATCCGAGCAGTACTTC.

The gene calls are TRBV9 and TRBJ1-1, with a possible D match to TRBD1 (5 bases). The CDR3 runs to 15 residues. The V end lost 3 bases, the J end lost 4 bases, and 16 bases lay between the germline ends. Germline loops: CDR1 SGDLS, CDR2 YYNGEE. Here the CDR3 DNA reads TGTGCCAGCAGCGCCCGAATTGGAGGGGCCACTGAAGCTTTCTTT. This sequence encodes CASSARIGGATEAFF.

The V call is TRBV19, the J call TRBJ1-5; D uncertain. This CDR3 comprises 18 residues. CDR1 and CDR2 from the germline V gene are LNHDA and SQIVND (reference sequence). With 0 bases removed from V and 0 bases from J, the gap between germline ends came to 15 bases. The DNA for the CDR3 is TGTGCCAGTAGTATAGATCTGGGAGGAGCCAATAGCAATCAGCCCCAGCATTTT. Amino acid sequence: CASSIDLGGANSNQPQHF. The entire variable domain, with the rest obtained from reference TRBV19 and TRBJ1-5, is as follows: DGGITQSPKYLFRKEGQNVTLSCEQNLNHDAMYWYRQDPGQGLRLIYYSQIVNDFQKGDIAEGYSVSREKKESFPLTVTSAQKNPTAFYLCASSIDLGGANSNQPQHFGDGTRLSIL.

The chain is built from TRBV14 and TRBJ1-3, with 8 bases fitting TRBD1. Germline V lookup: CDR1 SGHDN, CDR2 FVKESK. V gave up 4 bases and J gave up 4 bases; unmatched junction bases: 9. CDR3 length: 16 amino acids. CDR3 loop: CASSLHAGGLGNTIYF. The CDR3 nucleotides read TGTGCCAGCAGCCTTCATGCAGGGGGCCTCGGAAACACCATATATTTT.

The rearrangement joins TRBV18 to TRBJ2-3; D is unclear. V lost 5 bases to trimming and J lost 0 bases, with 6 bases between them. This CDR3 has 13 amino acids. The V gene's germline CDR1 is KGHSH and CDR2 LQKENI. The chain's CDR3 is CASSFGSTDTQYF. The CDR3 DNA reads as TGTGCCAGCTCATTCGGGAGCACAGATACGCAGTATTTT.

The chain is built from TRBV19 and TRBJ1-6; 9 bases agree with TRBD1. Looked up from germline, CDR1 is LNHDA and CDR2 is SQIVND (reference sequence). J was trimmed by 0 bases and V by 3 bases; bases with no gene match: 0. The CDR3 is 16 amino acids. CDR3 sequence: CASSMTGGSYNSPLHF. In nucleotides, the CDR3 is TGTGCCAGTAGTATGACAGGGGGCTCCTATAATTCACCCCTCCACTTT.

About this clone: Distinct nucleotide sequences in the sample also encode this CDR3. This chain connects TRBV5-4 to TRBJ1-6, with 9 positions matching TRBD1. CDR1 is SGHNT, CDR2 YYREEE, per germline (reference sequence). Trimming took 5 bases from V and 7 from J; bases not matched to a gene: 10. The CDR3 has 16 residues. The CDR3 nucleotides read TGTGCCAGCAGTGTGGGATACAGGGGGCCCAATTCACCCCTCCACTTT. It encodes CASSVGYRGPNSPLHF.

The V and J genes are TRBV7-8 and TRBJ2-2; 9 bases match TRBD2. The CDR3 has 15 amino acids. J lost 4 bases, V lost 5 bases, and 5 bases had no gene match. From germline, CDR1 is SGHVS and CDR2 FQNEAQ. The CDR3 DNA sequence: TGTGCCAGCAGCACCGCGGGGGGGGGCACCGGGGAGCTGTTTTTT. It translates to CASSTAGGGTGELFF.

Turning to this clone: The sample has other DNA sequences that encode this CDR3 too. The chain recombines TRBV27 with TRBJ2-7; tentatively, D is TRBD2 (6 bases). With 6 bases removed from V and 3 bases from J, the gap between germline ends came to 9 bases. The CDR3 extends over 12 amino acids. Looked up from germline, CDR1 is MNHEY and CDR2 is SMNVEV (reference sequence). CDR3 in amino acids: CASSFGGYEQYF. For the CDR3, the DNA is TGTGCCAGCAGCTTCGGGGGCTACGAGCAGTACTTC.